Listed here are 2 T cell receptor beta chains from one sample, sequenced in a study of shared clonotypes between healthy human individuals. The data were produced by immunoSEQ multiplex PCR, yet TCRdb's version contains in-frame clones alone and is incomplete. The data hold about 1.1 million clones, with roughly 80% observed a single time. The sequencing sample was made of memory CD4+ T cells from PBMCs. The subset here: CD45RA-negative fraction. The receptors were gathered from a man between 18 and 35 years old in good health. Some clones in this sample may be carry-over from other donors' samples.

The chain couples TRBV28 to TRBJ2-2, with TRBD1 identical over 11 bases. Germline V gene sequence: CDR1 MDHEN, CDR2 SYDVKM. This CDR3 is 16 amino acids long. Trimming took 6 bases from V and 4 from J; bases not matched to a gene: 7. The CDR3 loop is CASRGQGGFVTGELFF. CDR3 DNA sequence: TGTGCCAGCAGGGGACAGGGGGGTTTTGTCACCGGGGAGCTGTTTTTT.

The rearrangement uses TRBV7-3 and TRBJ2-7; D possibly corresponds to TRBD2 (6 bases). The CDR3 runs to 14 residues. CDR1 is SGHTA and CDR2 is FQGTGA in the germline V gene. V was clipped by 5 bases and J by 2 bases, with 13 bases between them. The CDR3 sequence: CASSPTGGAYEQYF. The CDR3 DNA reads as TGTGCCAGCAGCCCAACCGGGGGAGCCTACGAGCAGTACTTC.